The entry that follows covers one T cell receptor beta chain sequence. The antigen it binds to is not known. No base quality values were provided; no much bigger clone lies one nucleotide off. The data were obtained in a study of graft-versus-host responses after intestinal transplantation (dated by TCRdb to the early 2020s). Turning to the overall study: The transplants that recipients received were multivisceral, liver-intestinal, or isolated intestinal. Every recipient was given anti-thymocyte globulin induction, followed by roughly 3 years of maintenance tacrolimus and steroids. After intestinal transplantation, graft-versus-host and host-versus-graft alloreactive T cell clones in the graft, circulation and bone marrow were tracked using bulk TCR-beta CDR3 sequencing. Alloreactive clones were identified by sequencing pre-transplant mixed lymphocyte reaction products and comparing them with unstimulated pre-transplant donor and recipient T cells. A cohort of 20 to 25 intestinal transplant recipients, including one retransplant, was enrolled, and a few patients lacking pretransplant specimens were excluded. A peak of at least 4% donor T cells among recipient peripheral blood mononuclear cells was the definition used for donor T cell macrochimerism. Samples from three later patients were sequenced in-house on an Illumina MiSeq with MiXCR processing rather than by the commercial service.

Results and caveats for the whole study, not just this receptor: The relatively low number and heterogeneity of intestinal transplant patients limited the conclusions. Early after transplant, declines in HvG clones were associated with peak levels of circulating GvH clones. High GvH to HvG T cell clonal ratios were observed in the allografts of patients with donor T cell macrochimerism. GvH clones were detected in recipient bone marrow, and some of these GvH clones were observed earlier in ileal mucosa or blood, consistent with an intestinal mucosal origin.

Receptor libraries were prepared by the immunoSEQ multiplex PCR assay. For most patients, genomic DNA was isolated with the Qiagen DNeasy Blood and Tissue Kit and sent frozen to Adaptive Biotechnologies for TCR sequencing. High-throughput TCR-beta CDR3 sequencing of genomic DNA from most patients was performed by Adaptive Biotechnologies. The published analysis was carried out like this. TCR sequencing data for around 19 patients were retrieved from Adaptive's ImmunoSEQ software; a few other patients were processed with MiXCR and VDJtools. To correct CD4 versus CD8 sorting errors, any sequence found in both subsets at a frequency ratio below 5:1 was removed. CDR3 nucleotide sequences shared between donor and recipient were removed because their origin could not be assigned. To count as alloreactive, a clone needed at least 2-fold expansion over unstimulated cells and a minimum CFSE-low frequency of 0.002% (template counts) or 0.001% (read counts). Mappable clones were those detected in sequenced pre-transplant spleen, lymph node, or MLR CFSE-low populations of the donor or recipient. The cumulative frequency of alloreactive clones was calculated as a percentage of all sequences, weighted by copy number. The table comes from immuneACCESS by way of TCRdb, which keeps in-frame sequences with V and J called. Part of the clones is missing from these tables; in studies checked, under half for an unresolved V gene and the rest for unknown reasons. The V and J calls and clone size are taken from that table; D and trimming were inferred from the DNA. This sample comprises 90,000 to 130,000 clones, 90% to 95% of them detected only once. The ten largest clones represent roughly 1.2% of the sample.

The label giving this sample's time point can be read as: cells obtained before transplantation from donor or recipient. CD3+CD4+ and CD3+CD8+ populations were FACS-sorted from unstimulated pre-transplant donor and recipient cells taken from spleen or lymph nodes. Deletion took 2 bases off V and 5 bases off J, with a span of 16 bases between the germline ends. As encoded in the germline V gene, CDR1 is MGHRA while CDR2 is YSYEKL. Its CDR3 holds 15 amino acids, cysteine through phenylalanine. The only DNA kept is the CDR3, 45 bases in frame from the first base. The specimen comprised unstimulated CD8+ T cells sorted from spleen or lymph node cells, sampled before transplant. The origin of this receptor is a human donor who was the organ donor for an intestinal transplant. This chain is built from TRBV4-1 and TRBJ2-7; the best D guess is TRBD2, with 6 bases matching. Here the CDR3 is given as CASSQYRRENDEQYF. Read as DNA, the sequence is TGCGCCAGCAGCCAATACCGACGGGAGAACGACGAGCAGTACTTC.